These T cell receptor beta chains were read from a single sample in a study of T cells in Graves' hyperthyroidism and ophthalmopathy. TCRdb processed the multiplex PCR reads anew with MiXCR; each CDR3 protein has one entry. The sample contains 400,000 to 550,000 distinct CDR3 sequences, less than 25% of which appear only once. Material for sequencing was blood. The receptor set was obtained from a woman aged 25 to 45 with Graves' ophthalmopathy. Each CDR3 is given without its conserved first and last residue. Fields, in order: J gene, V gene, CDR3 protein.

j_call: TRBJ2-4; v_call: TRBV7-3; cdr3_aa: ASSLQGNIKY
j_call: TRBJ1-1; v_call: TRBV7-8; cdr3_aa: ASSFGTGRTEAF
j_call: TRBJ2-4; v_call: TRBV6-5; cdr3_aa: ASSYLPGVVNIQY
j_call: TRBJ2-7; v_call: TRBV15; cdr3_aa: ATSLQGGSYEQY
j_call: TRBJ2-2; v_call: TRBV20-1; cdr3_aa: SARDLRTGRTGELF
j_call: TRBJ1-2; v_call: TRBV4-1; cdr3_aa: ASSPILGKPHYGYT
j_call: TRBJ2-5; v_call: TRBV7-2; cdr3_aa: ASSVQAGEPQETQY
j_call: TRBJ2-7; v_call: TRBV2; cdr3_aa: ASSAGTGEQY
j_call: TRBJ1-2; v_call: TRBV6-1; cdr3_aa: ASSDYRDGYT
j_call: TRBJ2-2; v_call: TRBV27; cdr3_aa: ASSLWSGDGGELF
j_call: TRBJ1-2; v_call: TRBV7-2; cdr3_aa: ASTLRTFGGYT
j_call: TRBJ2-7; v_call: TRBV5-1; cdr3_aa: ASRKATGGLGLFSYEQY
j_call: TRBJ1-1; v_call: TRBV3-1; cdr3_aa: ASSGEPMNTEAF
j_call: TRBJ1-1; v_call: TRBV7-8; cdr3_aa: ASTQGVMNTEAF
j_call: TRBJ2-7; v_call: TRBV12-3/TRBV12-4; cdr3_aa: ASAKGGTSYEQY
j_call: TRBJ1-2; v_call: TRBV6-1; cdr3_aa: ASRDRPYGYT
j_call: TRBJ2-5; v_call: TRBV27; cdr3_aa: ASSSYGLAGGHQTQY
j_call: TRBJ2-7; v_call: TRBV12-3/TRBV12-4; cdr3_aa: ASSFYLRPSGTGSSYEQY
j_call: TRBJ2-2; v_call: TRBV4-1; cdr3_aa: ASSQPGQDTGELF
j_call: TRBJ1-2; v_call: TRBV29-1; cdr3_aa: SAWGTDNYGYT
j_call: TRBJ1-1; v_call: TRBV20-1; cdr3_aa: SARAGVNTEAF
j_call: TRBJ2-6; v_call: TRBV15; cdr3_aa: ATSRDRGSGANVLT
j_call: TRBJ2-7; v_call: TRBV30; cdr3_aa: AWSKRGGVYEQY
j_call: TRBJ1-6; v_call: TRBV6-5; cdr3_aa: ASSYDPGRDSYNSPLH
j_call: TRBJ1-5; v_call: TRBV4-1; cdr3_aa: ASSQDLALNQPQH
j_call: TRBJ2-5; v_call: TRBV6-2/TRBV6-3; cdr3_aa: ASSPTGSKTQY
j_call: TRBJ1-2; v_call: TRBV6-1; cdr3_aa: ASSKDMGYT
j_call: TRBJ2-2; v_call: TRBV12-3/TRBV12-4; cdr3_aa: ASRTQEGGELF